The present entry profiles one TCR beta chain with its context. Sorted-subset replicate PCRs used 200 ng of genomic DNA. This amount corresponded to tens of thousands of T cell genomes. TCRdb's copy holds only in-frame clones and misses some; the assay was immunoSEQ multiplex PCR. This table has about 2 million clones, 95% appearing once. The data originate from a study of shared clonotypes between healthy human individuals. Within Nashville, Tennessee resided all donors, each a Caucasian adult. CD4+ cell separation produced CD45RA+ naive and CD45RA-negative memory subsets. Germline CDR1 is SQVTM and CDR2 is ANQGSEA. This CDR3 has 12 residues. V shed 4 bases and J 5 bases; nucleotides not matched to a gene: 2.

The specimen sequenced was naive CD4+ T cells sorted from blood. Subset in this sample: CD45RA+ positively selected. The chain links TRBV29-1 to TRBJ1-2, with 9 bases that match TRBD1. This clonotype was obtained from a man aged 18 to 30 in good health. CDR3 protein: CSVVGTGYGYTF. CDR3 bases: TGCAGCGTTGTCGGGACAGGGTATGGCTACACCTTC.